This T cell receptor beta chain was profiled in a study of regulatory T cells in long-lasting Graves disease. Through Arm-PCR of CDR3 regions and iRepertoire HTBI primers, TCR beta libraries were built. TCRdb ran MiXCR on the multiplex PCR reads and lists one entry per CDR3 protein. This repertoire shows approximately 350,000 distinct CDR3 sequences, 15% to 20% found once; its top ten account for around 20%. This clonotype was picked up many times. Specified time point: newly diagnosed GD, antithyroid drugs for less than 3 months. TCR sequences were obtained from RNA taken from PBMCs. Staff took around 9 milliliters of peripheral blood and put it into EDTA tubes. CDR1 is SGHAT and CDR2 is FQNNGV in the germline V gene. This CDR3 comprises 13 residues. V lost 5 bases and J lost 2; bases outside the gene matches: 2. The same specimen was also included in a second study, on T cells in Graves' hyperthyroidism and ophthalmopathy. As that report states: Exclusion followed for patients with uncontrolled infection, other autoimmune disease, pregnancy or lactation. The diagnoses drew upon clinical symptoms, serum thyroxine and TRAb, thyroid ultrasound and orbital computed tomography.

This TCR was recovered from a young woman with Graves disease. The chain couples TRBV11-2 to TRBJ1-2; 7 bases match TRBD1. This specimen consisted of peripheral blood mononuclear cells (PBMCs), obtained at new diagnosis, from a patient treated with antithyroid drugs. The CDR3 spells CASSRGQNYGYTF. CDR3 DNA: TGTGCCAGCAGCCGGGGACAGAACTATGGCTACACCTTC.